This passage covers 29 T cell receptor beta chains from one sample sequenced in a study of regulatory T cells. The antigens these receptors bind are not known. Study-level findings and limits: Hydrophobic residues at CDR3 positions 6 and 7 were enriched in conventional CD4+ T cells of CD3G-deficient patients.

The PCR used 52 TRBV and 13 TRBJ primers. Clones were read by immunoSEQ multiplex PCR, and TCRdb kept only the in-frame ones, dropping some. The sample includes around 30,000 clones, over 85% seen only once; the top ten take approximately 0.98%. The sequencing sample was made of conventional CD4+ T cells sorted from blood. These receptors were taken from a child aged 2 to 10 with CD3G deficiency.

V and J are TRBV28 and TRBJ1-2, with 9 bases lining up with TRBD1. CDR1 and CDR2 (germline): MDHEN, SYDVKM. The junction had 4 bases not matched to a gene; V was cut back by 7 bases and J by 4 bases. This CDR3 region has 13 residues. The CDR3 DNA reads as TGTGCCAGCATCGGACAGGGGCTCTATGGCTACACCTTC. Amino acid sequence: CASIGQGLYGYTF.

This CDR3 reads CATRPANYGYTF. The CDR3 DNA follows: TGTGCCACCAGGCCAGCTAACTATGGCTACACCTTC. The chain carries TRBV6-6 and TRBJ1-2; D gene ambiguous. The V gene lost 10 bases and the J gene lost 0 bases, with 9 bases spanning the gap. Germline V gene lookup returns CDR1 MNHNY and CDR2 SVGAGI (reference sequence). The CDR3 loop spans 12 amino acids.

The genes are TRBV28 and TRBJ2-7, with 9 bases that match TRBD1. Unmatched junction bases numbered 9, after V lost 6 bases and J lost 6 bases. From germline, CDR1 is MDHEN and CDR2 SYDVKM. The CDR3 length is 14 residues. The CDR3 sequence: CASSLGGQGGEQYF. CDR3 bases: TGTGCCAGCAGCTTGGGGGGACAGGGAGGCGAGCAGTACTTC.

The chain employs TRBV5-1 and TRBJ2-1, with D unresolved. This CDR3 spans 14 amino acids. The V end lost 0 bases, the J end lost 1 base, and 5 bases lay between the germline ends. Germline-derived CDR1 and CDR2 are SGHRS and YFSETQ. Written as DNA, the CDR3 is TGCGCCAGCAGCTTGGACACATCCTACAATGAGCAGTTCTTC. Protein sequence: CASSLDTSYNEQFF.

The V gene is TRBV28, the J gene TRBJ2-1; perhaps TRBD2 as D (5 bases). From germline, CDR1 is MDHEN and CDR2 SYDVKM. CDR3 length equals 13 residues. V shed 7 bases and J shed 7 bases, with 14 bases lying between them. The chain's CDR3 is CASNEGGRNEQFF. As DNA, the CDR3 is TGTGCCAGCAATGAGGGCGGTCGGAATGAGCAGTTCTTC. Full variable domain (rest looked up from reference TRBV28 and TRBJ2-1): DVKVTQSSRYLVKRTGEKVFLECVQDMDHENMFWYRQDPGLGLRLIYFSYDVKMKEKGDIPEGYSVSREKKERFSLILESASTNQTSMYLCASNEGGRNEQFFGPGTRLTVL.

This chain joins TRBV7-9 and TRBJ2-1, with 14 bases identical to TRBD2. Trimming took 5 bases from V and 8 from J; bases not matched to a gene: 11. The CDR3 sequence is 17 residues long. Per the germline V gene, CDR1 is SEHNR and CDR2 is FQNEAQ (reference sequence). The CDR3 spells CASSRGLAGAGTDEQFF. The CDR3 DNA sequence: TGTGCCAGCAGCCGGGGACTAGCGGGAGCCGGGACCGATGAGCAGTTCTTC.

There are a few counts of this clone. V gene TRBV6-1 combines with J gene TRBJ2-7; tentative D call: TRBD1 (5 bases). Trimming stripped 6 bases from V and 3 bases from J, with 15 bases between. The CDR3 sequence is 14 residues long. The germline CDR1 and CDR2 sequences are MNHNS and SASEGT. CDR3 DNA: TGTGCCAGCAGGGGTCAGGGCAAGGACTACGAGCAGTACTTC. Translating it yields CASRGQGKDYEQYF.

The rearrangement links TRBV28 to TRBJ2-7; 9 bases fit TRBD1. The CDR3 spans 14 residues. With 6 bases clipped from V and 4 bases from J, the junction kept 7 bases outside the gene matches. Germline CDR1 and CDR2: MDHEN and SYDVKM. The CDR3 sequence: CASRKTGQGYEQYF. The DNA of the CDR3 is TGTGCCAGCAGAAAAACGGGACAGGGATACGAGCAGTACTTC.

V gene TRBV6-1 combines with J gene TRBJ2-3, with D unresolved. CDR3 length: 12 amino acids. Per germline, CDR1 MNHNS and CDR2 SASEGT. V dropped 2 bases and J dropped 6 bases, with 6 bases sitting between them. This CDR3 is CASSELGDTQYF. CDR3 coding DNA: TGTGCCAGCAGTGAATTGGGGGATACGCAGTATTTT.

This clone was seen a few times. This chain joins TRBV6-1 and TRBJ2-2, with 7 positions matching TRBD1. V was clipped by 3 bases and J by 1 base; unmatched bases: 5. CDR3 length: 16 amino acids. Germline V gene lookup returns CDR1 MNHNS and CDR2 SASEGT. CDR3 nucleotide sequence: TGTGCCAGCAGTGAGCTTGGGACAGTGAACACCGGGGAGCTGTTTTTT. Translated: CASSELGTVNTGELFF.

The gene calls are TRBV28 and TRBJ1-1; no clear D gene. Germline V gene lookup returns CDR1 MDHEN and CDR2 SYDVKM. CDR3 length: 13 residues. Trimming removed 6 bases at V and 12 bases at J, with 20 bases between. The DNA of the CDR3 is TGTGCCAGCAGCCCACCACCCGGGAAAGTAACTTTCTTT. Encoded protein: CASSPPPGKVTFF.

V and J are TRBV7-9 and TRBJ1-1; D unresolved. Germline assignment: CDR1 SEHNR and CDR2 FQNEAQ (reference sequence). V lost 5 bases and J lost 0, with 7 bases in between. CDR3 size: 13 residues. The DNA for the CDR3 is TGTGCCAGCAGCCTCGAAATGAACACTGAAGCTTTCTTT. It specifies CASSLEMNTEAFF.

The chain recombines TRBV7-9 with TRBJ2-7; D unresolved. V was clipped by 5 bases and J by 3 bases, with 8 bases between them. CDR3 length: 12 residues. From germline, CDR1 is SEHNR and CDR2 FQNEAQ (reference sequence). This chain's CDR3 is CASSTHGYEQYF. In nucleotides, the CDR3 is TGTGCCAGCAGCACCCATGGCTACGAGCAGTACTTC. Full variable domain (rest looked up from reference TRBV7-9 and TRBJ2-7): DTGVSQNPRHKITKRGQNVTFRCDPISEHNRLYWYRQTLGQGPEFLTYFQNEAQLEKSRLLSDRFSAERPKGSFSTLEIQRTEQGDSAMYLCASSTHGYEQYFGPGTRLTVT.

This chain connects TRBV5-1 to TRBJ2-4; TRBD2 aligns across 13 bases. J was trimmed by 8 bases and V by 3 bases; bases with no gene match: 2. Germline V gene data show CDR1 as SGHRS and CDR2 as YFSETQ. The CDR3 loop spans 14 amino acids. CDR3 sequence: CASSYGLAGDIQYF. The CDR3 region has the DNA TGCGCCAGCAGCTATGGACTAGCGGGAGACATTCAGTACTTC.

The V call is TRBV7-2, the J call TRBJ2-1; D is possibly TRBD2 (5 bases). CDR3 length: 15 residues. V lost 5 bases and J 9 bases, leaving 20 bases between the germline ends. CDR1 is SGHTA and CDR2 is FQGNSA in the germline V gene. The CDR3 DNA sequence: TGTGCCAGCAGCCCAGGACTGTCCCCCACTGGTGAGCAGTTCTTC. Residues: CASSPGLSPTGEQFF.

V usage is TRBV5-1 and J usage is TRBJ2-5, with 7 positions matching TRBD2. This CDR3 comprises 15 residues. The junction had 4 bases not matched to a gene; V was cut back by 0 bases and J by 2 bases. Per germline, CDR1 SGHRS and CDR2 YFSETQ. Here the CDR3 DNA reads TGCGCCAGCAGCTTGGGGGCTAGCGGACAAGAGACCCAGTACTTC. Its translation is CASSLGASGQETQYF.

The rearrangement links TRBV5-1 to TRBJ2-5; TRBD1 matches at 7 bases. CDR1 and CDR2 from the germline V gene are SGHRS and YFSETQ. The trim removed 4 bases at V and 2 bases at J, leaving 5 bases unmatched. CDR3 length: 14 residues. In DNA, the CDR3 is TGCGCCAGCAGCCCCGGGACAGCACAAGAGACCCAGTACTTC. Translating gives CASSPGTAQETQYF.

The J gene is TRBJ2-1, the V gene TRBV6-1; TRBD1 agrees at 10 bases. The germline V gene has CDR1 MNHNS and CDR2 SASEGT. The CDR3 is 15 residues long. Trimming took 4 bases from V and 7 from J; bases not matched to a gene: 7. DNA of the CDR3: TGTGCCAGCAGTGTTGGACAGGGGGTCTCAAATGAGCAGTTCTTC. It yields the protein CASSVGQGVSNEQFF.

This sequence joins TRBV6-1 and TRBJ2-1, with 15 bases fitting TRBD2. Germline assignment: CDR1 MNHNS and CDR2 SASEGT. The V segment lost 8 bases and the J segment 12 bases; nucleotides outside the gene matches: 5. The CDR3 extends over 13 amino acids. CDR3 residues: CASGLAGGDRQFF. The CDR3 bases are TGTGCCAGCGGACTAGCGGGAGGGGATCGGCAGTTCTTC.

V is TRBV6-1 and J is TRBJ2-1, with D possibly TRBD2 on 6 matching bases. V was clipped by 6 bases and J by 7 bases, with 13 bases between them. Germline CDR1 MNHNS, CDR2 SASEGT. The CDR3 contains 13 residues. In DNA form, the CDR3 reads TGTGCCAGCAGGGACGGCGCGGGGAATGAGCAGTTCTTC. Encoded protein: CASRDGAGNEQFF.

The chain combines TRBV6-1 with TRBJ2-7, with D possibly called TRBD1 or TRBD2 (5 bases each). Per germline, CDR1 MNHNS and CDR2 SASEGT. The V gene lost 2 bases and the J gene lost 2 bases, with 10 bases spanning the gap. The CDR3 runs 14 residues. The CDR3 protein is CASSENGATYEQYF. The CDR3 DNA reads TGTGCCAGCAGTGAAAACGGGGCGACCTACGAGCAGTACTTC.

This clone was detected only once. This sequence joins TRBV7-9 and TRBJ1-1; D may be TRBD1 (5 bases). From germline, CDR1 is SEHNR and CDR2 FQNEAQ (reference sequence). Trimming pared 1 base from V and 4 bases from J, leaving 7 bases between. There are 13 residues in the CDR3. Here the CDR3 DNA reads TGTGCCAGCAGCTTAGGGCAGGGCACTGAAGCTTTCTTT. This codes for CASSLGQGTEAFF.

This clone was observed once. This chain connects TRBV6-1 to TRBJ1-2; TRBD1 might be the D (5 bases). This CDR3 comprises 12 residues. Between the trimmed V and J ends, which lost 6 bases and 8 bases, there was a span of 13 bases. The germline CDR1 and CDR2 sequences are MNHNS and SASEGT. The CDR3 DNA follows: TGTGCCAGCAGGTTAATCAGGGAAGGCTACACCTTC. It specifies CASRLIREGYTF.

The chain recombines TRBV28 with TRBJ2-1, with 9 bases matching TRBD2. CDR1 is MDHEN and CDR2 is SYDVKM in the germline V gene. The CDR3 runs to 15 residues. The trim removed 6 bases at V and 6 bases at J, leaving 9 bases unmatched. The CDR3 loop is CASSPWVAGVNEQFF. CDR3 in DNA: TGTGCCAGCAGCCCCTGGGTAGCGGGAGTCAATGAGCAGTTCTTC. Filled out from reference TRBV28 and TRBJ2-1, the complete variable domain reads DVKVTQSSRYLVKRTGEKVFLECVQDMDHENMFWYRQDPGLGLRLIYFSYDVKMKEKGDIPEGYSVSREKKERFSLILESASTNQTSMYLCASSPWVAGVNEQFFGPGTRLTVL.

The CDR3 DNA follows: TGTGCCAGCAGCTTAGGGACTAGTTCACACGAGCAGTACTTC. It specifies CASSLGTSSHEQYF. V and J are TRBV11-2 and TRBJ2-7, with 7 positions matching TRBD2. The V gene's germline CDR1 is SGHAT and CDR2 FQNNGV. CDR3 length equals 14 residues. J lost 5 bases, V lost 1 base, and 5 bases had no gene match.

The chain has TRBV6-1 and TRBJ2-7, with unresolved D. Trimming took 4 bases from V and 3 from J, leaving 4 bases between them. The CDR3 totals 11 residues. The V gene's germline CDR1 is MNHNS and CDR2 SASEGT. CDR3 sequence: CASSGHYEQYF. The CDR3 DNA sequence: TGTGCCAGCAGTGGCCACTACGAGCAGTACTTC.

The chain's CDR3 is CASSFGQAKNIQYF. The CDR3 nucleotides are TGTGCCAGCAGTTTTGGCCAAGCCAAAAACATTCAGTACTTC. The chain carries TRBV28 and TRBJ2-4; D gene ambiguous. The CDR3 has 14 residues. Germline V gene sequence: CDR1 MDHEN, CDR2 SYDVKM. V was pared by 3 bases and J by 0 bases, with 6 bases between.

The chain is built from TRBV28 and TRBJ2-3; D is ambiguous. The CDR3 runs to 12 residues. CDR1 MDHEN and CDR2 SYDVKM come from the germline V gene. Trimming shortened V by 3 bases and J by 7 bases, and 8 bases separated the two germline ends. The CDR3 DNA reads TGTGCCAGCAGTTTCCCCAGAAATACGCAGTATTTT. Its translation: CASSFPRNTQYF.

This chain uses TRBV5-1 with TRBJ2-3, with 7 bases lining up with TRBD1. The CDR3 sequence is 13 residues long. Germline values: CDR1 SGHRS, CDR2 YFSETQ. V was pared by 9 bases and J by 3 bases, with 7 bases of the junction left unmatched. CDR3 protein: CATRQGSTDTQYF. The CDR3 coding sequence is TGCGCCACCAGACAGGGAAGTACAGATACGCAGTATTTT.